A single T cell receptor beta chain is shown here with its context. Its cognate antigen is unknown. The assay was run at survey level. Libraries were prepared by immunoSEQ multiplex PCR; TCRdb keeps only in-frame clonotypes and omits some of them. Altogether roughly 30,000 clones are present, over 75% being singletons, with the ten largest covering about 1.5%. This CDR3 contains 15 residues. Trimming cost V 5 bases and J 2 bases, with 13 bases left between them. The germline V gene has CDR1 MDHEN and CDR2 SYDVKM. This sample was taken from a study of multiple sclerosis patients with progressive multifocal leukoencephalopathy. General observations from the study: It is unclear whether the findings reflect JC virus infection or general immunocompromise. Before and during natalizumab, the clones expanded at PML already existed.

The time point here: before natalizumab initiation. This chain uses TRBV28 with TRBJ1-5; D remains ambiguous. This clonotype was sampled from a human donor with multiple sclerosis. Sequenced sample: PBMCs. The CDR3 loop is CASSLTGIGNQPQHF. The CDR3 nucleotides are TGTGCCAGCAGTCTCACTGGGATTGGCAATCAGCCCCAGCATTTT.